These 24 T cell receptor beta chains were all obtained from the same sample, sequenced in a study of T cell responses to AZD1222 COVID-19 vaccine. Only in-frame clones appear in the TCRdb table, and some are missing; sequencing was by immunoSEQ multiplex PCR. Found here are some 160,000 clones, 90% to 95% of them singletons; the top ten hold about 1%. Sequencing used peripheral blood, obtained on day 0 of AZD1222 vaccination. These receptors were obtained from an adult in good health.

This chain links TRBV11-3 with TRBJ2-2; TRBD1 matches at 7 bases. The CDR3 consists of 16 residues. V was clipped by 5 bases and J by 8 bases; unmatched bases: 14. Germline V gene data show CDR1 as SGHNT and CDR2 as YENEEA. The CDR3 DNA reads TGTGCCAGCAGCAAGGGACAGCAGAGTTTTTTGGGGGAGCTGTTTTTT. This sequence encodes CASSKGQQSFLGELFF.

This clone appeared a single time. The chain recombines TRBV30 with TRBJ1-2; D gene uncertain. CDR3 size: 12 residues. Per germline, CDR1 GTSNPN and CDR2 SVGIG (reference sequence). Trimming left V 4 bases short and J 2 bases short, with 8 bases between. The CDR3 reads CAWKRLNYGYTF. The CDR3 DNA reads as TGTGCCTGGAAACGGTTGAACTATGGCTACACCTTC.

V and J are TRBV7-2 and TRBJ1-5; weak D call: TRBD1 (5 bases). V gave up 2 bases and J gave up 4 bases, with 9 bases separating them. From germline, CDR1 is SGHTA and CDR2 FQGNSA. This CDR3 spans 14 amino acids. The CDR3 is CASSLPGGNQPQHF. In nucleotides, the CDR3 is TGTGCCAGCAGCTTACCGGGGGGGAATCAGCCCCAGCATTTT. Based on the CDR3 plus reference TRBV7-2 and TRBJ1-5, the full variable domain is GAGVSQSPSNKVTEKGKDVELRCDPISGHTALYWYRQSLGQGLEFLIYFQGNSAPDKSGLPSDRFSAERTGGSVSTLTIQRTQQEDSAVYLCASSLPGGNQPQHFGDGTRLSIL.

This chain joins TRBV12-3 or TRBV12-4 and TRBJ1-1, with D uncertain. V was clipped by 1 base and J by 11 bases, with 8 bases between them. The CDR3 has 11 amino acids. CDR3 coding DNA: TGTGCCAGCAGTTTAGTCGGACGTGCTTTCTTT. Its translation: CASSLVGRAFF.

In DNA form, the CDR3 reads TGTGCCAGCAGTGAATCGGGGGTCGCCGAGGCTTTCTTT. Protein: CASSESGVAEAFF. The chain is built from TRBV6-1 and TRBJ1-1; possibly TRBD1 for D (5 bases). The CDR3 extends over 13 amino acids. V was shortened by 2 bases and J by 11 bases, with 15 bases between the two germline ends. CDR1 is MNHNS, CDR2 SASEGT, per germline.

This rearrangement joins TRBV9 to TRBJ1-2, with TRBD1 identical over 9 bases. Germline assignment: CDR1 SGDLS and CDR2 YYNGEE. With 6 bases clipped from V and 8 bases from J, the junction kept 5 bases outside the gene matches. The CDR3 extends over 12 amino acids. The CDR3 DNA reads TGTGCCAGCAACAGGGACAGGGTCGGCTACACCTTC. It translates to CASNRDRVGYTF.

The chain uses TRBV6-5 and TRBJ2-1; D is possibly TRBD1 or TRBD2 (6 bases each). V gave up 2 bases and J gave up 6 bases, with 14 bases separating them. The CDR3 spans 15 residues. The germline V gene encodes CDR1 MNHEY and CDR2 SVGAGI. This CDR3 reads CASSYGGGRSNEQFF. The CDR3 DNA sequence: TGTGCCAGCAGTTACGGAGGGGGGCGCAGCAATGAGCAGTTCTTC.

The chain employs TRBV28 and TRBJ2-7, with 7 nucleotides matching TRBD1. The germline V gene has CDR1 MDHEN and CDR2 SYDVKM. The CDR3 spans 13 residues. The J segment lost 6 bases and the V segment lost 9 bases, leaving 11 bases of the junction unmatched. The CDR3 loop reads CASYLRQGGEQYF. The CDR3 bases are TGTGCCAGTTATTTAAGACAGGGTGGCGAGCAGTACTTC.

The chain recombines TRBV6-1 with TRBJ1-5; D ambiguous. Germline-derived CDR1 and CDR2 are MNHNS and SASEGT. The CDR3 extends over 13 amino acids. The V end was cut by 1 base, the J end by 0 bases, with 1 base between. The DNA of the CDR3 is TGTGCCAGCAGTGAAGTTAGCAATCAGCCCCAGCATTTT. This sequence encodes CASSEVSNQPQHF.

This clone is a singleton in its sample. The J gene is TRBJ1-2, the V gene TRBV27; 8 bases match TRBD1. J was trimmed by 4 bases and V by 6 bases; bases with no gene match: 10. There are 15 residues in the CDR3. The germline V gene encodes CDR1 MNHEY and CDR2 SMNVEV (reference sequence). CDR3 protein: CASRVSAGGIYGYTF. In DNA form, the CDR3 reads TGTGCCAGCAGGGTTTCGGCAGGGGGCATCTATGGCTACACCTTC.

This clone has more than one count but fewer than ten. The chain has TRBV4-1 and TRBJ2-2; D remains ambiguous. The V gene's germline CDR1 is MGHRA and CDR2 YSYEKL. V gave up 4 bases and J gave up 4 bases, with 16 bases separating them. The CDR3 has 16 residues. The CDR3 nucleotides read TGCGCCAGCAGCCTGTTCGGGTCCATGAGCACCGGGGAGCTGTTTTTT. Translation: CASSLFGSMSTGELFF.

The chain has TRBV7-9 and TRBJ2-3, with D maybe TRBD2 (6 bases). V dropped 4 bases and J dropped 1 base, with 18 bases sitting between them. The V gene's germline CDR1 is SEHNR and CDR2 FQNEAQ (reference sequence). The CDR3 has 17 residues. CDR3 sequence reads: CASSSKTSGLRTDTQYF. Here the CDR3 DNA reads TGTGCCAGCAGCTCTAAAACCTCGGGACTCCGCACAGATACGCAGTATTTT.

The V and J genes are TRBV30 and TRBJ1-2; weak D call: TRBD1 (6 bases). This CDR3 has 12 amino acids. Germline loops: CDR1 GTSNPN, CDR2 SVGIG (reference sequence). V lost 0 bases, J lost 4 bases, and 6 bases lay in between. DNA for the CDR3: TGTGCCTGGAGTGTGGACAGCTATGGCTACACCTTC. Protein product: CAWSVDSYGYTF.

V usage is TRBV3-1 (or the pseudogene TRBV3-2) and J usage is TRBJ1-3; tentatively, D is TRBD1 (6 bases). Germline V lookup: CDR1 LGHDT, CDR2 YNNKEL (reference sequence). V shed 2 bases and J shed 0 bases, with 11 bases lying between them. This CDR3 is 16 amino acids long. CDR3 protein: CASSQRQALSGNTIYF. Here the CDR3 DNA reads TGTGCCAGCAGCCAAAGACAGGCGCTCTCTGGAAACACCATATATTTT.

The J gene is TRBJ2-5, the V gene TRBV11-2; TRBD2 matches at 9 bases. Per germline, CDR1 SGHAT and CDR2 FQNNGV. With 1 base clipped from V and 5 bases from J, the junction kept 11 bases outside the gene matches. There are 17 residues in the CDR3. CDR3 DNA sequence: TGTGCCAGCAGCTTAGGGGTTAGCGGGGGCCGACGGGAGACCCAGTACTTC. Translation gives CASSLGVSGGRRETQYF.

The rearrangement joins TRBV27 to TRBJ1-4; D possibly corresponds to TRBD1 (6 bases). Germline V gene data show CDR1 as MNHEY and CDR2 as SMNVEV (reference sequence). V was shortened by 8 bases and J by 6 bases, with 19 bases between the two germline ends. The CDR3 is made up of 15 amino acids. CDR3: CASPNHWGAHEKLFF. The CDR3 nucleotides read TGTGCCAGCCCGAATCATTGGGGGGCGCATGAAAAACTGTTTTTT.

The V call is TRBV6-6, the J call TRBJ1-3; 10 nucleotides match TRBD1. Germline CDR1 is MNHNY and CDR2 is SVGAGI (reference sequence). V gave up 5 bases and J gave up 3 bases; unmatched junction bases: 7. The CDR3 consists of 16 residues. CDR3 DNA: TGTGCCAGCAGTCGACAGGGGGCAGTTGGTGGAAACACCATATATTTT. Protein: CASSRQGAVGGNTIYF.

The V gene is TRBV30, the J gene TRBJ1-1; D is ambiguous. Looked up from germline, CDR1 is GTSNPN and CDR2 is SVGIG (reference sequence). The CDR3 totals 13 residues. V lost 4 bases and J lost 5, with 14 bases in between. The CDR3 sequence: CAWILPAGTEAFF. Here the CDR3 DNA reads TGTGCCTGGATATTGCCAGCGGGAACTGAAGCTTTCTTT. The full variable domain, its missing parts supplied by reference TRBV30 and TRBJ1-1, is SQTIHQWPATLVQPVGSPLSLECTVEGTSNPNLYWYRQAAGRGLQLLFYSVGIGQISSEVPQNLSASRPQDRQFILSSKKLLLSDSGFYLCAWILPAGTEAFFGQGTRLTVV.

The V call is TRBV14, the J call TRBJ2-3; D not certain. The CDR3 runs 13 residues. Looked up from germline, CDR1 is SGHDN and CDR2 is FVKESK. V was cut by 0 bases and J by 6 bases, with 7 bases left in between. This chain's CDR3 is CASSQDNSDTQYF. CDR3 coding DNA: TGTGCCAGCAGCCAAGATAACTCGGATACGCAGTATTTT.

V gene TRBV5-6 combines with J gene TRBJ1-6; D remains unclear. This CDR3 region has 15 residues. The germline V and J ends were trimmed by 7 bases and 4 bases, with 15 bases remaining between them. Germline CDR1 SGHDT, CDR2 YYEEEE. The CDR3 protein is CASSRGRTYNSPLHF. DNA for the CDR3: TGTGCCAGCTCGAGAGGCAGAACTTATAATTCACCCCTCCACTTT.

This CDR3 is CASSQDHSIRSTGYTF. DNA of the CDR3: TGCGCCAGCAGCCAAGATCATAGTATCCGCTCCACGGGCTACACCTTC. J is TRBJ1-2 and V is TRBV4-1; D remains unclear. Trimming took 0 bases from V and 8 from J, leaving 19 bases between them. Germline V gene data show CDR1 as MGHRA and CDR2 as YSYEKL. The CDR3 loop spans 16 amino acids.

The chain has TRBV7-2 and TRBJ2-2; D possibly uses TRBD1 or TRBD2 (6 bases each). This CDR3 contains 16 residues. Trimming took off 1 base at V and 9 bases at J, with 18 bases between the two ends. Germline-derived CDR1 and CDR2 are SGHTA and FQGNSA. The CDR3 loop reads CASSLVGASEGRELFF. The CDR3 region has the DNA TGTGCCAGCAGCTTAGTGGGGGCTAGCGAGGGAAGGGAGCTGTTTTTT.

The genes are TRBV7-9 and TRBJ1-1; weak D call: TRBD1 (6 bases). The germline CDR1 and CDR2 sequences are SEHNR and FQNEAQ (reference sequence). With 1 base removed from V and 4 bases from J, the gap between germline ends came to 10 bases. The CDR3 has 14 amino acids. The CDR3 is CASSLGGGGTEAFF. CDR3 coding DNA: TGTGCCAGCAGCTTAGGGGGAGGGGGCACTGAAGCTTTCTTT.

CDR3 sequence reads: CASSPRDSAHHYGYTF. DNA for the CDR3: TGTGCCAGCAGCCCTCGGGACAGCGCCCATCACTATGGCTACACCTTC. This chain joins TRBV7-9 and TRBJ1-2; TRBD1 matches at 7 bases. The CDR3 is 16 residues long. With 5 bases clipped from V and 3 bases from J, the junction kept 12 bases outside the gene matches. CDR1 is SEHNR, CDR2 FQNEAQ, per germline (reference sequence).